This TCR beta chain was recovered during a study of T cell responses to AZD1222 COVID-19 vaccine (dated by TCRdb to the early 2020s). For context, the study as a whole: A total of 240 or so trial participants underwent TCR sequencing, of whom nearly 210 had received two doses of AZD1222 and some 25 had received two doses of the MenACWY control vaccine. Trial participants were enrolled into age subgroups of 18-55, 56-69 and 70-plus years, which contained around 150, 29 and 61 TCR-sequenced participants, respectively.

At the junction V is shortened by 4 bases and J by 4 bases; bases outside the gene matches: 7. In the germline V gene, CDR1 corresponds to SGHDT and CDR2 to YYEEEE. Reading from cysteine to phenylalanine, the CDR3 counts 15 amino acids. Only CDR3 DNA is held: 45 bases, read in frame from base 1. General findings and caveats noted by the study authors: Participants were mostly white British, with more females than males. The authors suggested clonal diversity may have been underestimated. Reportedly, almost half of the unique spike-specific TCRs recognized epitopes lying outside the regions that are mutated in the B.1.351 and B.1.1.7 variants. Spike-specific TCR breadth and depth rose significantly after two AZD1222 doses compared with day 0 and with MenACWY recipients. The 56-69-year group was small, and its depth increase did not reach significance, likely because of low power. Because no samples from the day 14 peak response were available, repertoires could be characterized only after the peak T cell response. Only a handful of AZD1222 recipients were SARS-CoV-2 seropositive at baseline, limiting conclusions about previously exposed vaccinees. Vaccine-associated CD4 TCRs spanned the whole spike protein, with dominant responses in regions 160-218 and 743-854.

Points on this clone: There is no known antigen for this receptor. Base qualities are missing; no much larger clone stands one base away.

The time point tag for this specimen amounts to: baseline before first vaccination. The label giving this sample's treatment or condition can be read as: meningococcal conjugate vaccine given as trial control. Vaccinee samples were obtained from the UK trials COV001 and COV002, which included a single-blind randomized controlled phase 2/3 trial of AZD1222 (ChAdOx1 nCoV-19) in healthy adults. Trial participant PBMC samples were collected at day 0 and day 28 after the second dose for TCRbeta chain sequencing. The CDR3 regions of human TCRbeta chains were analyzed by immunosequencing. On the study's bioinformatics: Repertoire TCRs were checked for matches against a reference library of SARS-CoV-2-specific TCRs that had been generated using the MIRA antigen-specificity platform. Breadth was defined as the fraction of unique TCRs that were SARS-CoV-2-associated. Depth was defined as the fraction of total T cells that were SARS-CoV-2-associated. Using the MIRA data, every spike-specific TCR was mapped to the spike region that the TCR reacted to and assigned to either a CD4 or a CD8 class. Log10-transformed breadth and depth values were compared by one-way ANOVA with Sidak's multiple comparisons tests. TCRdb limited this immuneACCESS table to in-frame rearrangements with V and J called. A share of clones is missing; checked studies link under half to unresolved V genes, and the rest is unexplained. Clone size and V and J calls were adopted from that table, with D and trimming inferred from the DNA. For this sample there are some 120,000 clones; approximately 90% appear just once. 11% of the sample is held by the ten biggest clonotypes.

The sequence is built from TRBV5-6 and TRBJ2-5, and TRBD2 matches 10 of the central bases. This receptor was taken from an adult in good health. Sequenced here: peripheral blood, sampled on day 0 of MenACWY control vaccination. The base sequence is TGTGCCAGCAGCCGGCCACTAGCGGGAACAGAGACCCAGTACTTC. Its protein is CASSRPLAGTETQYF.